One TCR beta chain is described in this entry. Its antigen remains unknown. Germline-derived CDR1 and CDR2 are LNHNV and YYDKDF (reference sequence). The CDR3 has 15 residues. V lost 3 bases, J lost 0 bases, and 9 bases lay in between. These data originate in a study of CD8 T cells in ankylosing spondylitis. Researchers built TCR beta libraries using quantitative 5'-RACE with molecular barcodes. MiXCR, applied by TCRdb to the 5' RACE reads, yields one record per CDR3 protein. Of about 200,000 distinct CDR3 sequences detected, 25% to 30% appear once; the ten largest clones hold approximately 6.6%. Study-wide results and limits: A subset of motif variants has previously been described in the synovial fluid and blood of reactive arthritis. Characteristic of ankylosing spondylitis blood, it appeared, was a TCR beta motif comprising several highly homologous variants.

The receptor comes from a male donor with ankylosing spondylitis or in good health (not recorded which). The specimen sequenced was blood, either unsorted or a sorted T cell fraction (not recorded which). The V and J genes are TRBV15 and TRBJ1-5; a possible D gene is TRBD1 (6 bases). The CDR3 reads CATSSGTPSNQPQHF. The DNA for the CDR3 is TGTGCCACCAGCAGTGGGACACCTAGCAATCAGCCCCAGCATTTT.